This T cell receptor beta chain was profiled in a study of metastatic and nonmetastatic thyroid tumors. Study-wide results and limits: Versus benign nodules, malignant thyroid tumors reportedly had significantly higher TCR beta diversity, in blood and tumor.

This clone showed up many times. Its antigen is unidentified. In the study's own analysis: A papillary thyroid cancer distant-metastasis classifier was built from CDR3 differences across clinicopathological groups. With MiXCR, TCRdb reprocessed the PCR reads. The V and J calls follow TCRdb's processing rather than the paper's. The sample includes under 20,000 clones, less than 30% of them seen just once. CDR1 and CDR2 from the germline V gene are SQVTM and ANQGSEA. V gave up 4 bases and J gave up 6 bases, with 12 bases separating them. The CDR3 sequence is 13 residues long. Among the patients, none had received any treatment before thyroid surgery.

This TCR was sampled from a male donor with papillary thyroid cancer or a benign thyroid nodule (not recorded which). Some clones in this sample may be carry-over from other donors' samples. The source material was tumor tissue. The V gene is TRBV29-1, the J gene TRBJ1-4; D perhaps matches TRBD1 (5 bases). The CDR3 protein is CSVGRSGDEKLFF. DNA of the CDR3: TGCAGCGTTGGAAGATCGGGGGATGAAAAACTGTTTTTT. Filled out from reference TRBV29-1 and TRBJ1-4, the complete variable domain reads SAVISQKPSRDICQRGTSLTIQCQVDSQVTMMFWYRQQPGQSLTLIATANQGSEATYESGFVIDKFPISRPNLTFSTLTVSNMSPEDSSIYLCSVGRSGDEKLFFGSGTQLSVL.